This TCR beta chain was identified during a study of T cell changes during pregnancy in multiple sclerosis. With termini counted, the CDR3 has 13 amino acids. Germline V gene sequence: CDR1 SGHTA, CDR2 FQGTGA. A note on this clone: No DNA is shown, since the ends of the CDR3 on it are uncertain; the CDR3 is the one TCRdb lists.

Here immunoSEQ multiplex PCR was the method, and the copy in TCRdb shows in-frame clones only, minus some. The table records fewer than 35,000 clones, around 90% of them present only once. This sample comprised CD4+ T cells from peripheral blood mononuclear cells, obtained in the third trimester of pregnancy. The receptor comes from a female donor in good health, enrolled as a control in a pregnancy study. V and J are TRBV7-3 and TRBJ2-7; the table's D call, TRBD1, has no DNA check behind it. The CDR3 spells CASSLGVGTGIFF.